This T cell receptor (beta chain) was observed in a study of blood T cell repertoires in COVID-19. Study context: The origin of the acute and convalescent COVID-19 samples was the United States, Italy and Spain. PBMCs, B-cell-depleted T cells, or T cells were the source of the cDNA or gDNA that made up the material.

Per germline, CDR1 SGHNT and CDR2 YENEEA. CDR3 size: 14 residues. V lost 4 bases and J lost 5; bases outside the gene matches: 6. In the authors' methods: Amplification of reference gene primers provided the estimated nucleated cell counts. TCRdb's copy holds only in-frame clones and misses some; the assay was immunoSEQ multiplex PCR. V and J calls and clone size are given by that table; D and trimming were obtained from the DNA. The sample has tens of thousands of clones; roughly 85% are singletons. The chain carries TRBV11-3 and TRBJ1-1; 8 bases fit TRBD1. The material sequenced was peripheral blood. The clonotype was recovered from an older man with acute or convalescent COVID-19. Here the CDR3 DNA reads TGTGCCAGCAGCTATACAGGGGGAAGTACTGAAGCTTTCTTT. Protein product: CASSYTGGSTEAFF. The full variable domain, in which reference TRBV11-3 and TRBJ1-1 provide the parts outside the CDR3, is EAGVVQSPRYKIIEKKQPVAFWCNPISGHNTLYWYLQNLGQGPELLIRYENEEAVDDSQLPKDRFSAERLKGVDSTLKIQPAELGDSAVYLCASSYTGGSTEAFFGQGTRLTVV.